Given below is one T cell receptor (beta chain) in context. In the original analysis: Researchers report that nucleated cell counts were estimated from reference gene primer amplification. Measured with immunoSEQ multiplex PCR; TCRdb has only the in-frame clones, and not every one. V and J calls and clone size are as listed in that table; D and trimming were resolved from the DNA. Of 490,000 or so clones in the sample, around nine tenths were seen once. The data originate from a study of blood T cell repertoires in COVID-19. CDR1 is LGHNA and CDR2 is YSLEER in the germline V gene. J was trimmed by 6 bases and V by 0 bases; bases with no gene match: 9. This CDR3 has 16 amino acids. Two negative PCRs, clearance, or symptom resolution characterized the recovered Cohort 3 donors.

This chain joins TRBV4-3 and TRBJ2-3, with 7 positions matching TRBD1. Sequenced: PBMCs or T cells enriched from blood (not recorded which). This clonotype was obtained from a middle-aged woman who had recovered from COVID-19. Written as DNA, the CDR3 is TGCGCCAGCAGCCAAGATTTAAGGCAGGGGGAGGATACGCAGTATTTT. This encodes CASSQDLRQGEDTQYF.